A single sample gave rise to the 21 T cell receptor beta chains below, sequenced in a study of human T cells and chemical hapten exposure. The time point denotes: pre-sensitization, week 0. This sample's treatment: therapeutic diphenylcyclopropenone sensitization with weekly scalp DPC. TCRdb fed the RACE reads into MiXCR, producing one record per CDR3 protein. The table has about 350,000 distinct CDR3 sequences, 4.5% to 5.5% seen once. Sequencing was performed on whole blood, taken in connection with sensitization to the hapten diphenylcyclopropenone (DPC). Receptors originate from a woman aged 18-29 years with alopecia areata. Some clones in this sample may be carry-over from other donors' samples.

This clonotype has ten or more counts. V gene TRBV2 combines with J gene TRBJ1-1; D is uncertain. V was trimmed by 5 bases and J by 3 bases, leaving 13 bases between them. CDR1 is SNHLY and CDR2 is FYNNEI in the germline V gene. The CDR3 extends over 14 amino acids. In nucleotides, the CDR3 is TGTGCCAGCAGTAGGGCGTCAGGATACACTGAAGCTTTCTTT. Translation gives CASSRASGYTEAFF.

This chain links TRBV7-2 with TRBJ2-6; TRBD1 might be the D (6 bases). The CDR3 is 13 residues long. In germline, CDR1 is SGHTA, CDR2 FQGNSA. Trimming took 5 bases from V and 5 from J, leaving 7 bases between them. The CDR3 spells CASSRDRANVLTF. As DNA, the CDR3 is TGTGCCAGCAGCCGGGACAGGGCCAACGTCCTGACTTTC.

This clonotype has just a few counts. This chain connects TRBV28 to TRBJ2-7; 8 bases line up with TRBD1. The CDR3 is made up of 14 amino acids. Germline V gives CDR1 MDHEN, CDR2 SYDVKM. V trimming: 7 bases; J trimming: 0 bases; junction bases outside the gene matches: 5. The CDR3 loop reads CASTGQGSSYEQYF. CDR3 in DNA: TGTGCCAGCACTGGACAGGGAAGCTCCTACGAGCAGTACTTC. Based on the CDR3 plus reference TRBV28 and TRBJ2-7, the full variable domain is DVKVTQSSRYLVKRTGEKVFLECVQDMDHENMFWYRQDPGLGLRLIYFSYDVKMKEKGDIPEGYSVSREKKERFSLILESASTNQTSMYLCASTGQGSSYEQYFGPGTRLTVT.

This clonotype was seen at least ten times. The V and J genes are TRBV29-1 and TRBJ1-1, with D hard to call. Germline V CDR1 and CDR2: SQVTM, ANQGSEA. The CDR3 contains 13 residues. Deletions cut 4 bases from V and 3 bases from J, with 12 bases between. Written as DNA, the CDR3 is TGCAGCGTTGTAAGATTCCTGGACACTGAAGCTTTCTTT. The encoded protein is CSVVRFLDTEAFF.

The sample holds many counts of this clonotype. The chain carries TRBV4-2 and TRBJ2-3; weak D call: TRBD2 (5 bases). Germline V gene lookup returns CDR1 LGHNA and CDR2 YNFKEQ. V lost 1 base and J 4 bases, leaving 9 bases between the germline ends. This CDR3 region has 14 residues. CDR3 DNA: TGTGCCAGCAGCCAAGTGGAGAGGGCAGATACGCAGTATTTT. Translated, it gives CASSQVERADTQYF.

In its sample, this clonotype was seen many times. CDR3 loop: CATSEGTGDEAFF. As DNA, the CDR3 is TGTGCCACCAGTGAAGGGACAGGAGATGAGGCTTTCTTT. This chain links TRBV24-1 with TRBJ1-1; 8 bases agree with TRBD1. Germline V gene data show CDR1 as KGHDR and CDR2 as SFDVKD. The CDR3 has 13 residues. V trimming: 4 bases; J trimming: 11 bases; junction bases outside the gene matches: 8.

The sample holds many counts of this clonotype. The chain joins TRBV15 to TRBJ2-2; TRBD2 is a possible D gene (7 bases). The CDR3 contains 14 residues. With 5 bases removed from V and 3 bases from J, the gap between germline ends came to 10 bases. Germline lookup yields CDR1 LNHNV and CDR2 YYDKDF (reference sequence). The CDR3 protein is CATSGGADTGELFF. The DNA for the CDR3 is TGTGCCACCAGCGGGGGGGCTGACACCGGGGAGCTGTTTTTT.

This clonotype has ten or more counts. This rearrangement joins TRBV28 to TRBJ2-7; D call uncertain. This CDR3 is 12 amino acids long. V was pared by 6 bases and J by 7 bases, with 13 bases between. Per germline, CDR1 MDHEN and CDR2 SYDVKM. The CDR3 is CASSLPNSEQYF. The CDR3 DNA reads as TGTGCCAGCAGCCTGCCCAATTCAGAGCAGTACTTC.

This clonotype was counted between two and nine times. The gene calls are TRBV14 and TRBJ2-1; unclear D gene. V gave up 4 bases and J gave up 0 bases, with 7 bases separating them. Germline assignment: CDR1 SGHDN and CDR2 FVKESK. The CDR3 runs to 14 residues. CDR3 residues: CASSPASSYNEQFF. In nucleotides, the CDR3 is TGTGCCAGCAGCCCCGCTAGCTCCTACAATGAGCAGTTCTTC.

This chain connects TRBV7-9 to TRBJ2-3; 8 bases are a match to TRBD2. J lost 6 bases, V lost 5 bases, and 10 bases had no gene match. The CDR3 is 15 residues long. Germline V CDR1 and CDR2: SEHNR, FQNEAQ (reference sequence). The CDR3 bases are TGTGCCAGCAGCCCCACTTCGGGGGGGCTGGATACGCAGTATTTT. Amino acid sequence: CASSPTSGGLDTQYF.

This clonotype was counted many times. V gene TRBV7-9 combines with J gene TRBJ2-1; possible D gene TRBD2, 7 bases. Deletions cut 5 bases from V and 11 bases from J, with 13 bases between. The germline CDR1 and CDR2 sequences are SEHNR and FQNEAQ (reference sequence). The CDR3 length is 12 residues. The CDR3 DNA is TGTGCCAGCAGCCCTCCCGGGGGGCAGCAGTTCTTC. As protein: CASSPPGGQQFF.

This clonotype was picked up many times. The rearrangement links TRBV6-2 or TRBV6-3 to TRBJ2-1; perhaps TRBD1 as D (6 bases). The CDR3 is made up of 15 amino acids. CDR1 and CDR2 from the germline V gene are MNHEY and SVGEGT. V was cut by 2 bases and J by 5 bases, with 13 bases left in between. The CDR3 region has the DNA TGTGCCAGCAGTTACCGGGGACGACAGGACAATGAGCAGTTCTTC. It specifies CASSYRGRQDNEQFF.

This clonotype was counted at least ten times. This chain uses TRBV12-3 or TRBV12-4 with TRBJ1-5; D unclear. The length of the CDR3 is 13 residues. Trimming stripped 3 bases from V and 6 bases from J, with 9 bases between. The CDR3 coding sequence is TGTGCCAGCAGTTTCGATCCCTCTCAGCCCCAGCATTTT. It translates to CASSFDPSQPQHF.

The V gene is TRBV28, the J gene TRBJ2-3, with D possibly being TRBD1 (5 bases). Germline lookup yields CDR1 MDHEN and CDR2 SYDVKM. Trimming took off 3 bases at V and 4 bases at J, with 11 bases between the two ends. The length of the CDR3 is 14 residues. The CDR3 sequence: CASSFDRRPDTQYF. CDR3 DNA: TGTGCCAGCAGTTTCGACAGAAGACCAGATACGCAGTATTTT.

The table lists this clonotype with a few counts. The chain is built from TRBV29-1 and TRBJ2-3, with D perhaps matching TRBD2 (6 bases). Germline CDR1 and CDR2: SQVTM and ANQGSEA. The V end was cut by 4 bases, the J end by 2 bases, with 10 bases between. This CDR3 comprises 13 residues. For the CDR3, the DNA is TGCAGCGTTGGGAGGGAACTCACAGATACGCAGTATTTT. Encoded protein: CSVGRELTDTQYF.

The gene calls are TRBV4-3 and TRBJ2-3, with D unresolved. V lost 5 bases to trimming and J lost 1 base, with 13 bases between them. The germline V gene encodes CDR1 LGHNA and CDR2 YSLEER. The CDR3 consists of 15 residues. The CDR3 nucleotides are TGCGCCAGCAGCTGGCTCCTAGAGGGCACAGATACGCAGTATTTT. It encodes CASSWLLEGTDTQYF.

There are a few counts of this clonotype. V usage is TRBV20-1 and J usage is TRBJ2-7; D might be TRBD1 (6 bases). V gave up 1 base and J gave up 2 bases, with 15 bases separating them. This CDR3 spans 15 amino acids. Germline V gene sequence: CDR1 DFQATT, CDR2 SNEGSKA (reference sequence). This CDR3 is CSARAPAQGTYEQYF. The CDR3 region has the DNA TGCAGTGCTAGAGCCCCGGCCCAGGGGACCTACGAGCAGTACTTC.

In its sample, this clonotype was seen many times. The CDR3 DNA follows: TGCGCCAGCAGCCAAAGGGCTACGGGGGCCAACGTCCTGACTTTC. Protein product: CASSQRATGANVLTF. The chain is built from TRBV4-3 and TRBJ2-6, with unresolved D. The V gene lost 2 bases and the J gene lost 4 bases, with 9 bases spanning the gap. The CDR3 is 15 amino acids. Germline V CDR1 and CDR2: LGHNA, YSLEER.

This sequence joins TRBV5-6 and TRBJ1-1; D is unresolved. CDR1 SGHDT and CDR2 YYEEEE come from the germline V gene. V was shortened by 1 base and J by 10 bases, with 17 bases between the two germline ends. There are 14 residues in the CDR3. The CDR3 coding sequence is TGTGCCAGCAGCTTGACGGGATTTGGCTCGGCAGCTTTCTTT. It encodes CASSLTGFGSAAFF.

Only a few counts were recorded for this clonotype. The chain links TRBV12-3 or TRBV12-4 to TRBJ1-5; D might be TRBD1 (5 bases). The CDR3 is 15 residues long. CDR3 loop: CASRWGGGLNQPQHF. Here the CDR3 DNA reads TGTGCATCTCGGTGGGGCGGAGGCCTCAATCAGCCCCAGCATTTT.

Concerning this clonotype itself: The conserved final phenylalanine or tryptophan is absent from the CDR3, which likely points to a read error. The rearrangement joins TRBV28 to TRBJ1-3; D not resolved. V lost 4 bases and J 0 bases, leaving 22 bases between the germline ends. Germline V gives CDR1 MDHEN, CDR2 SYDVKM. The CDR3 is made up of 19 amino acids. The CDR3 bases are TGTGCCAGCAGTTCCTATCTGAATATGATCGCTCCCTCTGGAAACACCATATATCTT. The encoded protein is CASSSYLNMIAPSGNTIYL.